These 29 T cell receptor beta chains came from one sample sequenced in a study of T cell responses to AZD1222 COVID-19 vaccine. TCRdb's table, derived via immunoSEQ multiplex PCR, lists solely in-frame clones and lacks some. The table shows tens of thousands of clones, with around 80% occurring only once. The specimen was peripheral blood, collected 28 days after the second AZD1222 dose. The source of these receptors is an adult who received the AZD1222 COVID-19 vaccine.

The J gene is TRBJ2-5, the V gene TRBV5-1, with 8 bases that match TRBD2. The germline CDR1 and CDR2 sequences are SGHRS and YFSETQ. V shed 4 bases, J shed 0 bases, and the junction held 5 bases outside the gene matches. The CDR3 has 15 amino acids. The chain's CDR3 is CASSLRGGHQETQYF. The DNA for the CDR3 is TGCGCCAGCAGCCTCCGGGGGGGGCACCAAGAGACCCAGTACTTC. Using reference TRBV5-1 and TRBJ2-5 for the parts outside the CDR3, the full variable domain is KAGVTQTPRYLIKTRGQQVTLSCSPISGHRSVSWYQQTPGQGLQFLFEYFSETQRNKGNFPGRFSGRQFSNSRSEMNVSTLELGDSALYLCASSLRGGHQETQYFGPGTRLLVL.

This sequence joins TRBV6-5 and TRBJ1-1; D ambiguous. Germline V gene lookup returns CDR1 MNHEY and CDR2 SVGAGI. V lost 6 bases to trimming and J lost 7 bases, with 15 bases between them. This CDR3 comprises 13 residues. The CDR3 here is CASSPIEGGEAFF. DNA for the CDR3: TGTGCCAGCAGCCCGATTGAAGGAGGTGAAGCTTTCTTT.

This clone was observed a few times. The gene calls are TRBV27 and TRBJ1-6, with D tentatively TRBD1 (5 bases). The CDR3 is made up of 16 amino acids. Germline CDR1 and CDR2: MNHEY and SMNVEV (reference sequence). The germline V and J ends were trimmed by 6 bases and 15 bases, with 27 bases remaining between them. The DNA of the CDR3 is TGTGCCAGCAGATCGACACTCCGGGACCGCGATCGGATCCTCCACTTT. Translating it yields CASRSTLRDRDRILHF.

The rearrangement links TRBV2 to TRBJ1-5; D is perhaps TRBD1 (5 bases). The CDR3 is 14 residues long. The germline V gene has CDR1 SNHLY and CDR2 FYNNEI. The ends were cut back, 5 bases at V and 4 bases at J, with 12 bases in the middle. CDR3 nucleotide sequence: TGTGCCAGCAGTTCCGGGACGGCAAATCAGCCCCAGCATTTT. Translated: CASSSGTANQPQHF.

This clone showed up just once. The chain recombines TRBV7-2 with TRBJ2-7; D perhaps matches TRBD1 (6 bases). The CDR3 runs to 16 residues. Germline lookup yields CDR1 SGHTA and CDR2 FQGNSA. Trimming removed 2 bases at V and 4 bases at J, with 18 bases between. Written as DNA, the CDR3 is TGTGCCAGCAGCTTACTGGGGCAGGGGAACTTGTACGAGCAGTACTTC. This sequence encodes CASSLLGQGNLYEQYF.

The rearrangement joins TRBV19 to TRBJ2-5; 12 nucleotides agree with TRBD2. V trimming: 5 bases; J trimming: 7 bases; junction bases outside the gene matches: 8. The V gene's germline CDR1 is LNHDA and CDR2 SQIVND (reference sequence). The length of the CDR3 is 15 residues. The CDR3 here is CASSSRLAGAATQYF. As DNA, the CDR3 is TGTGCCAGTAGTTCCAGACTAGCGGGGGCCGCGACCCAGTACTTC.

This clone has only a few counts. The rearrangement uses TRBV5-1 and TRBJ1-2; 9 bases map to TRBD1. The V gene end was trimmed by 4 bases and the J gene end by 4 bases; junction bases not matched to a gene: 11. Germline lookup yields CDR1 SGHRS and CDR2 YFSETQ. This CDR3 contains 16 residues. The CDR3: CASSLSGDRVRYGYTF. The CDR3 coding sequence is TGCGCCAGCAGCCTATCGGGGGACAGGGTTCGCTATGGCTACACCTTC.

The genes are TRBV3-1 (or the pseudogene TRBV3-2) and TRBJ2-1; D is possibly TRBD1 or TRBD2 (6 bases each). The CDR3 has 14 residues. Germline assignment: CDR1 LGHDT and CDR2 YNNKEL (reference sequence). Trimming took 4 bases from V and 2 from J, leaving 9 bases between them. The CDR3 bases are TGTGCCAGCAGCCTGGGGGGCCCCTACAATGAGCAGTTCTTC. Translation gives CASSLGGPYNEQFF.

The chain joins TRBV6-1 to TRBJ2-5, with D possibly being TRBD2 (7 bases). The length of the CDR3 is 16 residues. Looked up from germline, CDR1 is MNHNS and CDR2 is SASEGT. V lost 1 base, J lost 2 bases, and 14 bases lay in between. For the CDR3, the DNA is TGTGCCAGCAGTGAAGTGGGGGGGGGCGTACAAGAGACCCAGTACTTC. It is translated as CASSEVGGGVQETQYF.

This clone appeared a few times. This chain connects TRBV4-1 to TRBJ2-2, with TRBD1 matching over 7 bases. Germline lookup yields CDR1 MGHRA and CDR2 YSYEKL. The J segment lost 0 bases and the V segment lost 5 bases, leaving 6 bases of the junction unmatched. The CDR3 is 16 amino acids. DNA of the CDR3: TGCGCCAGCAGCTTCCGACAGGGCCCGAACACCGGGGAGCTGTTTTTT. This sequence encodes CASSFRQGPNTGELFF.

The genes are TRBV12-5 and TRBJ2-7; 10 bases align to TRBD1. V lost 3 bases and J lost 3; bases outside the gene matches: 20. From germline, CDR1 is LGHNT and CDR2 FRNRAP. This CDR3 has 20 residues. CDR3 sequence: CASGLQPTGGFGRQNYEQYF. In DNA form, the CDR3 reads TGTGCTAGTGGTTTACAACCGACAGGGGGCTTCGGGCGACAGAACTACGAGCAGTACTTC.

This clone showed up just once. V is TRBV14 and J is TRBJ2-7; 7 bases align to TRBD1. J was trimmed by 0 bases and V by 5 bases; bases with no gene match: 4. This CDR3 comprises 14 residues. Per germline, CDR1 SGHDN and CDR2 FVKESK. The CDR3 bases are TGTGCCAGCAGCGAAACAGGGGCCTCCTACGAGCAGTACTTC. Its translation: CASSETGASYEQYF.

V and J are TRBV6-1 and TRBJ1-1; the D gene is possibly TRBD1 (5 bases). Germline loops: CDR1 MNHNS, CDR2 SASEGT. CDR3 size: 15 residues. Trimming took 0 bases from V and 6 from J, leaving 14 bases between them. CDR3 nucleotide sequence: TGTGCCAGCAGTGAAGCGGGGCAGAGGGGTGCTGAAGCTTTCTTT. Its translation is CASSEAGQRGAEAFF.

V usage is TRBV29-1 and J usage is TRBJ1-4; D unclear. Germline V gives CDR1 SQVTM, CDR2 ANQGSEA. The CDR3 totals 15 residues. With 7 bases removed from V and 4 bases from J, the gap between germline ends came to 19 bases. The CDR3 loop is CSARENSSCNEKLFF. Written as DNA, the CDR3 is TGCAGCGCCCGGGAAAACTCGTCATGTAATGAAAAACTGTTTTTT.

The chain is built from TRBV6-5 and TRBJ1-2; D is perhaps TRBD1 (6 bases). CDR3 length: 15 residues. V dropped 7 bases and J dropped 6 bases, with 21 bases sitting between them. The germline gives CDR1 MNHEY, CDR2 SVGAGI. CDR3 sequence: CASTITGTRRDGYTF. DNA of the CDR3: TGTGCCAGCACTATTACCGGGACAAGACGCGATGGCTACACCTTC.

V and J are TRBV7-9 and TRBJ1-2; TRBD1 might be the D (6 bases). CDR3 length: 15 amino acids. Looked up from germline, CDR1 is SEHNR and CDR2 is FQNEAQ (reference sequence). V lost 5 bases and J lost 6, with 19 bases in between. CDR3 residues: CASSPTRDRFHGYTF. The CDR3, as DNA: TGTGCCAGCAGCCCGACTCGAGACAGGTTTCATGGCTACACCTTC.

The chain links TRBV20-1 to TRBJ1-1, with TRBD1 matching 7 bases. The junction had 8 bases not matched to a gene; V was cut back by 5 bases and J by 11 bases. Germline V gene sequence: CDR1 DFQATT, CDR2 SNEGSKA (reference sequence). The CDR3 has 11 amino acids. CDR3 residues: CSAGGDRVAFF. The CDR3 nucleotides are TGCAGTGCTGGGGGTGACAGGGTTGCTTTCTTT.

The CDR3 DNA is TGTGCCAGCAGTGAAACCCCGGGGCTAGGGACCTTC. Its protein product is CASSETPGLGTF. The chain is built from TRBV6-1 and TRBJ1-2; D may be TRBD1 (5 bases). CDR3 length equals 12 residues. Germline CDR1 is MNHNS and CDR2 is SASEGT. Trimming removed 2 bases from V and 14 bases from J, with 15 bases in between.

This clone has just a few counts. V and J are TRBV21-1 and TRBJ2-3; the table's D gene call, TRBD2, was not cross checked with the DNA. TRBV21-1 is assigned pseudogene status. There are 18 residues in the CDR3. In DNA, the CDR3 is TGTGCCAGCAGCAAAGTGGATACTAGCGGGGGATTCACAGATACGCAGTATTTT. Translation: CASSKVDTSGGFTDTQYF.

The rearrangement uses TRBV24-1 and TRBJ1-1; 7 bases are shared with TRBD1. The trim removed 5 bases at V and 4 bases at J, leaving 9 bases unmatched. Germline CDR1 is KGHDR and CDR2 is SFDVKD. CDR3 length equals 15 residues. CDR3 in amino acids: CATSARTGPVTEAFF. CDR3 sequence (DNA): TGTGCCACCAGTGCTAGGACAGGCCCGGTCACTGAAGCTTTCTTT.

The chain has TRBV5-1 and TRBJ1-1; D gene uncertain. There are 13 residues in the CDR3. Germline assignment: CDR1 SGHRS and CDR2 YFSETQ. Trimming took off 4 bases at V and 4 bases at J, with 11 bases between the two ends. The CDR3 sequence is CASSRGGITEAFF. CDR3 DNA sequence: TGCGCCAGCAGCCGGGGTGGGATCACTGAAGCTTTCTTT. The full variable domain, its missing parts supplied by reference TRBV5-1 and TRBJ1-1, is KAGVTQTPRYLIKTRGQQVTLSCSPISGHRSVSWYQQTPGQGLQFLFEYFSETQRNKGNFPGRFSGRQFSNSRSEMNVSTLELGDSALYLCASSRGGITEAFFGQGTRLTVV.

CDR3 sequence reads: CAISETPWDEQFF. CDR3 in DNA: TGTGCCATCAGTGAGACGCCCTGGGATGAGCAGTTCTTC. The rearrangement joins TRBV10-3 to TRBJ2-1; D gene unclear. The CDR3 covers 13 residues. CDR1 ENHRY and CDR2 SYGVKD come from the germline V gene. Trimming pared 2 bases from V and 8 bases from J, leaving 10 bases between.

The J gene is TRBJ1-4, the V gene TRBV5-1; D call uncertain. The CDR3 is made up of 14 amino acids. CDR1 is SGHRS, CDR2 YFSETQ, per germline. The V end lost 5 bases, the J end lost 5 bases, and 13 bases lay between the germline ends. DNA of the CDR3: TGCGCCAGCAGTCTAAGGTCCCAGAATGAAAAACTGTTTTTT. This gives the protein CASSLRSQNEKLFF.

This sequence joins TRBV6-5 and TRBJ2-1; D remains unclear. The CDR3 consists of 14 residues. Trimming cost V 2 bases and J 3 bases, with 8 bases left between them. The germline V gene has CDR1 MNHEY and CDR2 SVGAGI. DNA of the CDR3: TGTGCCAGCAGTTACGGTGACCTCTACAATGAGCAGTTCTTC. This encodes CASSYGDLYNEQFF.

The genes are TRBV5-1 and TRBJ2-2; no clear D. The CDR3 is 15 residues long. CDR1 is SGHRS and CDR2 is YFSETQ in the germline V gene. V was shortened by 0 bases and J by 1 base, with 7 bases between the two germline ends. The CDR3 protein is CASSLVSENTGELFF. CDR3 sequence (DNA): TGCGCCAGCAGCTTGGTTTCCGAGAACACCGGGGAGCTGTTTTTT.

This rearrangement joins TRBV18 to TRBJ2-5; 7 positions match TRBD1. The V segment lost 3 bases and the J segment 5 bases; nucleotides outside the gene matches: 6. This CDR3 comprises 14 residues. In germline, CDR1 is KGHSH, CDR2 LQKENI. The DNA for the CDR3 is TGTGCCAGCTCACCCTCGACAGGGAAGGAGACCCAGTACTTC. It yields the protein CASSPSTGKETQYF.

The chain couples TRBV6-5 to TRBJ2-3; possibly TRBD2 for D (5 bases). This CDR3 is 14 amino acids long. Germline lookup yields CDR1 MNHEY and CDR2 SVGAGI. V lost 6 bases, J lost 6 bases, and 16 bases lay in between. DNA for the CDR3: TGTGCCAGCAGATCGGGCCTACGCGGGGATACGCAGTATTTT. The encoded protein is CASRSGLRGDTQYF.

The CDR3 DNA sequence: TGTGCCAGCAGCGTACCATCGGGCTATGGCTACACCTTC. Amino acid sequence: CASSVPSGYGYTF. This chain connects TRBV9 to TRBJ1-2, with D unclear. This CDR3 is built from 13 residues. The V end lost 1 base, the J end lost 4 bases, and 8 bases lay between the germline ends. Germline CDR1 and CDR2: SGDLS and YYNGEE.

The chain combines TRBV3-1 (or the pseudogene TRBV3-2) with TRBJ1-2; no reliable D call. CDR1 and CDR2 from the germline V gene are LGHDT and YNNKEL (reference sequence). The CDR3 runs to 11 residues. Trimming took off 6 bases at V and 9 bases at J, with 11 bases between the two ends. CDR3 region: CASRRDNRYTF. In DNA form, the CDR3 reads TGTGCCAGCAGACGAGACAACCGCTACACCTTC.